The 27 T cell receptor beta chains presented below share a single source sample, sequenced in a study of T cells expressing NK-cell markers (dated by TCRdb to 2018 to 2020). The library relied on 5' RACE. Sequencing was carried out with an Illumina HiSeq 2000. TCRdb reprocessed the reads; each CDR3 protein sequence makes one entry, and DNA is unavailable. In this sample's table one finds roughly 420,000 distinct CDR3 sequences. Approximately 7% of the sample rests with the top ten. Source material: blood T cells: a sorted CD56 or NKG2C T cell subset, CD4+ or CD8+ T cells, or bulk PBMC T cells (not recorded which). Receptors were obtained from a woman between 18 and 70 years old in good health.

The chain recombines TRBV12-3 or TRBV12-4 with TRBJ2-1; TCRdb names TRBD1, which stays unverified in the absence of DNA. CDR3 length: 15 amino acids. CDR3 loop: CASSLPGQLYNEQFF.

V gene TRBV5-1 combines with J gene TRBJ2-2. This CDR3 has 13 amino acids. The V gene's germline CDR1 is SGHRS and CDR2 YFSETQ. The CDR3 loop is CACRAANTGELFF.

This chain links TRBV7-2 with TRBJ2-7; the TCRdb call, TRBD2, lacks DNA for checking. The CDR3 totals 14 residues. Looked up from germline, CDR1 is SGHTA and CDR2 is FQGNSA. The CDR3 here is CASSFAREKYEQYF.

The V and J genes are TRBV7-2 and TRBJ1-2; the TRBD1 assignment by TCRdb is unverifiable without DNA. The CDR3 is 15 residues long. Germline V gene lookup returns CDR1 SGHTA and CDR2 FQGNSA. CDR3 protein: CASSLAGTADYGYTF.

The chain combines TRBV20-1 with TRBJ2-7; without DNA, the TCRdb call of TRBD1 cannot be checked. The germline V gene has CDR1 DFQATT and CDR2 SNEGSKA (reference sequence). The CDR3 covers 15 residues. The CDR3 is CSAPSWVKGTYEQYF.

The chain carries TRBV19 and TRBJ2-3. The CDR3 has 15 amino acids. Germline values: CDR1 LNHDA, CDR2 SQIVND (reference sequence). The CDR3 sequence is CASRWGRVGTDTQYF.

This chain connects TRBV5-1 to TRBJ1-6; checking the TCRdb D call of TRBD1 is not possible without DNA. Germline loops: CDR1 SGHRS, CDR2 YFSETQ. The CDR3 sequence is 15 residues long. This CDR3 is CASSRDRGGGSPLHF.

The chain has TRBV20-1 and TRBJ2-5; TCRdb indicates TRBD2, and absent DNA this call remains unverified. CDR1 is DFQATT, CDR2 SNEGSKA, per germline (reference sequence). The CDR3 loop spans 15 amino acids. The CDR3: CSAPSSGGRGETQYF.

This chain uses TRBV20-1 with TRBJ1-6; TCRdb's D gene call, TRBD1, goes unchecked for lack of DNA. The CDR3 extends over 14 amino acids. Per germline, CDR1 DFQATT and CDR2 SNEGSKA (reference sequence). CDR3 protein: CSAKLGGEGSPLHF.

The chain uses TRBV28 and TRBJ1-1; the TRBD1 assignment by TCRdb is unverifiable without DNA. Germline V gene lookup returns CDR1 MDHEN and CDR2 SYDVKM. CDR3 length: 14 residues. CDR3 residues: CASRTGQGGAEAFF. Full variable domain (missing parts from reference TRBV28 and TRBJ1-1): DVKVTQSSRYLVKRTGEKVFLECVQDMDHENMFWYRQDPGLGLRLIYFSYDVKMKEKGDIPEGYSVSREKKERFSLILESASTNQTSMYLCASRTGQGGAEAFFGQGTRLTVV.

This sequence joins TRBV20-1 and TRBJ2-2. CDR1 and CDR2 from the germline V gene are DFQATT and SNEGSKA (reference sequence). This CDR3 region has 15 residues. CDR3 residues: CSARRGDLGTGELFF.

The chain joins TRBV19 to TRBJ1-2; TCRdb returns TRBD1, unconfirmable since there is no DNA. Per germline, CDR1 LNHDA and CDR2 SQIVND (reference sequence). The CDR3 runs 13 residues. CDR3 loop: CASRMRGNYGYTF.

This chain connects TRBV11-1 to TRBJ1-4; lacking DNA, the TRBD1 call made by TCRdb goes unchecked. Per the germline V gene, CDR1 is SGHAT and CDR2 is FQDESV (reference sequence). The CDR3 has 18 amino acids. CDR3 sequence: CASSPPRGARSGNEKLFF.

The V and J genes are TRBV15 and TRBJ1-6; the TCRdb call, TRBD1, lacks DNA for checking. Looked up from germline, CDR1 is LNHNV and CDR2 is YYDKDF (reference sequence). The CDR3 consists of 15 residues. The CDR3 protein is CATSRGDRKNSPLHF.

The chain couples TRBV9 to TRBJ2-5. The CDR3 is 13 residues long. The germline CDR1 and CDR2 sequences are SGDLS and YYNGEE. This chain's CDR3 is CASSVSLQETQYF. Using reference TRBV9 and TRBJ2-5 for the parts outside the CDR3, the full variable domain is DSGVTQTPKHLITATGQRVTLRCSPRSGDLSVYWYQQSLDQGLQFLIQYYNGEERAKGNILERFSAQQFPDLHSELNLSSLELGDSALYFCASSVSLQETQYFGPGTRLLVL.

The J gene is TRBJ2-4, the V gene TRBV4-1; TCRdb gives TRBD2 as the D gene, but with no DNA this cannot be confirmed. Germline CDR1 MGHRA, CDR2 YSYEKL. CDR3 length: 17 amino acids. CDR3 amino acids: CASSQDLRQGIQNIQYF.

This chain joins TRBV20-1 and TRBJ2-2; absent DNA, TCRdb's TRBD1 call cannot be checked. The length of the CDR3 is 14 residues. Germline V gene sequence: CDR1 DFQATT, CDR2 SNEGSKA (reference sequence). The CDR3 is CSARRDKITGELFF.

The chain has TRBV6-1 and TRBJ2-1; TCRdb's D call, TRBD1, is unchecked because there is no DNA. This CDR3 is built from 14 residues. Looked up from germline, CDR1 is MNHNS and CDR2 is SASEGT. CDR3 sequence reads: CASRPTGGGNEQFF.

The chain couples TRBV12-3 or TRBV12-4 to TRBJ2-2; TCRdb's D gene call, TRBD1, goes unchecked for lack of DNA. The CDR3 consists of 15 residues. The CDR3 region is CASIRGDPNTGELFF.

J is TRBJ2-7 and V is TRBV6-1. Germline V gene data show CDR1 as MNHNS and CDR2 as SASEGT. This CDR3 region has 14 residues. The CDR3 sequence is CASSEAGQSYEQYF.

The CDR3 loop is CASSLSGMGTQYF. The chain links TRBV12-3 or TRBV12-4 to TRBJ2-5. The CDR3 sequence is 13 residues long.

The chain recombines TRBV9 with TRBJ2-3. The CDR3 consists of 15 residues. Germline assignment: CDR1 SGDLS and CDR2 YYNGEE. This CDR3 is CASSVGAWGTDTQYF. The full variable domain, in which reference TRBV9 and TRBJ2-3 provide the parts outside the CDR3, is DSGVTQTPKHLITATGQRVTLRCSPRSGDLSVYWYQQSLDQGLQFLIQYYNGEERAKGNILERFSAQQFPDLHSELNLSSLELGDSALYFCASSVGAWGTDTQYFGPGTRLTVL.

The chain uses TRBV5-1 and TRBJ2-3; TCRdb's D call, TRBD1, is unchecked because there is no DNA. This CDR3 is 14 amino acids long. CDR1 is SGHRS, CDR2 YFSETQ, per germline. This chain's CDR3 is CASTGTLDTDTQYF.

V and J are TRBV7-6 and TRBJ2-3; TCRdb gives TRBD2 as the D gene, but with no DNA this cannot be confirmed. Germline-derived CDR1 and CDR2 are SGHVS and FNYEAQ. The CDR3 contains 15 residues. The CDR3 region is CASSLAVQSTDTQYF.

The rearrangement joins TRBV9 to TRBJ1-2; TCRdb indicates TRBD1, and absent DNA this call remains unverified. Germline V CDR1 and CDR2: SGDLS, YYNGEE. The CDR3 runs 14 residues. CDR3 region: CASSYSGRGYGYTF. Together with reference TRBV9 and TRBJ1-2, the CDR3 gives the full variable domain: DSGVTQTPKHLITATGQRVTLRCSPRSGDLSVYWYQQSLDQGLQFLIQYYNGEERAKGNILERFSAQQFPDLHSELNLSSLELGDSALYFCASSYSGRGYGYTFGSGTRLTVV.

The V and J genes are TRBV7-2 and TRBJ1-6. CDR1 is SGHTA and CDR2 is FQGNSA in the germline V gene. The CDR3 has 16 residues. The CDR3 sequence is CASSLARISYNSPLHF.

This chain links TRBV6-1 with TRBJ1-2; the D call from TCRdb, TRBD1, cannot be confirmed without DNA. Germline loops: CDR1 MNHNS, CDR2 SASEGT. The CDR3 has 14 amino acids. This CDR3 reads CASRGVGTGGYYTF.